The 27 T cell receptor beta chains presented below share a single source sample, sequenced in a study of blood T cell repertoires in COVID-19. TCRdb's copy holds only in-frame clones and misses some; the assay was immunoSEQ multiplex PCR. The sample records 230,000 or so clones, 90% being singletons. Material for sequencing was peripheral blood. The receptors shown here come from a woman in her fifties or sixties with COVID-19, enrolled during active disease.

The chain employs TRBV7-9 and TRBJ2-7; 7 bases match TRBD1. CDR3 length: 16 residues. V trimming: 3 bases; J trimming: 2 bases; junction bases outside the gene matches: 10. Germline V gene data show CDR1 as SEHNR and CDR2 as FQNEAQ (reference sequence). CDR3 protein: CASSFDRTGGTYEQYF. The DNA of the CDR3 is TGTGCCAGCAGCTTTGACCGGACAGGAGGAACCTACGAGCAGTACTTC. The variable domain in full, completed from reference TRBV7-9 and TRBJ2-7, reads DTGVSQNPRHKITKRGQNVTFRCDPISEHNRLYWYRQTLGQGPEFLTYFQNEAQLEKSRLLSDRFSAERPKGSFSTLEIQRTEQGDSAMYLCASSFDRTGGTYEQYFGPGTRLTVT.

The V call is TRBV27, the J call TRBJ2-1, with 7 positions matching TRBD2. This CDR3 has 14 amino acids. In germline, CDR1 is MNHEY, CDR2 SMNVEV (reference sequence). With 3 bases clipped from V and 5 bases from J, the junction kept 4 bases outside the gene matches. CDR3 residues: CASSFGGGDNEQFF. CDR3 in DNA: TGTGCCAGCAGTTTTGGGGGAGGGGACAATGAGCAGTTCTTC.

In nucleotides, the CDR3 is TGTGCCAGTAAAGGCGGGGGGGCTGCAGAGACCCAGTACTTC. Translation gives CASKGGGAAETQYF. The chain joins TRBV19 to TRBJ2-5, with 9 positions matching TRBD2. With 7 bases clipped from V and 4 bases from J, the junction kept 7 bases outside the gene matches. The CDR3 is 14 residues long. In germline, CDR1 is LNHDA, CDR2 SQIVND (reference sequence).

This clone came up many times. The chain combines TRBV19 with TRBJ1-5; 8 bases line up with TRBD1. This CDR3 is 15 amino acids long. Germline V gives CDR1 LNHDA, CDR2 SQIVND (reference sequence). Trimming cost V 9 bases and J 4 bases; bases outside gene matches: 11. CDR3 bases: TGTGCCAGCACGAGGGGTGACAGGGGAAATCAGCCCCAGCATTTT. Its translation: CASTRGDRGNQPQHF.

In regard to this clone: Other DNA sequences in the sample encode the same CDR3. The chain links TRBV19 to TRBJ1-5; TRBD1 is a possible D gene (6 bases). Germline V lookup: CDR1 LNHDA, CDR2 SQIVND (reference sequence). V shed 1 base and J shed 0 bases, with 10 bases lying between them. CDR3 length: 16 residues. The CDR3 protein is CASSIGTVYSNQPQHF. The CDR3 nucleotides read TGTGCCAGTAGTATAGGGACAGTTTATAGCAATCAGCCCCAGCATTTT. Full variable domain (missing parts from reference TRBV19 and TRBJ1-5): DGGITQSPKYLFRKEGQNVTLSCEQNLNHDAMYWYRQDPGQGLRLIYYSQIVNDFQKGDIAEGYSVSREKKESFPLTVTSAQKNPTAFYLCASSIGTVYSNQPQHFGDGTRLSIL.

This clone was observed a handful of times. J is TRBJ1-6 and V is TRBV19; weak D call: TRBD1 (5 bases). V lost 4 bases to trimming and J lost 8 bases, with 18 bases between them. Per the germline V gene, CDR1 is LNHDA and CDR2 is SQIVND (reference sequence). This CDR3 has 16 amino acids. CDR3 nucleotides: TGTGCCAGTAGTAGCCCCTTTGGCAGGGCTGATTCACCCCTCCACTTT. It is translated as CASSSPFGRADSPLHF.

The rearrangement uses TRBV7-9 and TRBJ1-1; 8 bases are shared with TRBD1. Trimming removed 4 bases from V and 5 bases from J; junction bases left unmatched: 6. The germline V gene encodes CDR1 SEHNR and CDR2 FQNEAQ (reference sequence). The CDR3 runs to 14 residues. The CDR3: CASSSQGAWTEAFF. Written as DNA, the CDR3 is TGTGCCAGCAGCTCGCAGGGGGCTTGGACTGAAGCTTTCTTT.

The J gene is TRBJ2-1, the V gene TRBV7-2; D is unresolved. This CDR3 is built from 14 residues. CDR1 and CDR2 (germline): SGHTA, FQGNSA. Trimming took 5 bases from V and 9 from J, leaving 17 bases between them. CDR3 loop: CASSELIRVAEQFF. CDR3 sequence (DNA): TGTGCCAGCAGCGAACTGATCCGGGTTGCTGAGCAGTTCTTC.

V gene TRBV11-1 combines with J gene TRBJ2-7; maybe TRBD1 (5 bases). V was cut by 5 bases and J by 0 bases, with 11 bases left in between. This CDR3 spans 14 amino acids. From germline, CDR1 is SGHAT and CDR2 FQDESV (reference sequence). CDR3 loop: CASSAYRTSYEQYF. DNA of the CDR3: TGTGCCAGCAGCGCCTACAGGACCTCCTACGAGCAGTACTTC.

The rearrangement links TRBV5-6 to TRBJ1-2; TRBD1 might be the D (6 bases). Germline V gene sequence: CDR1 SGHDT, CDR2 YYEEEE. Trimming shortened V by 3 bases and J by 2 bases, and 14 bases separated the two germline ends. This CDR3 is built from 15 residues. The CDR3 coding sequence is TGTGCCAGCAGCTCTACAGGGATCCCAAACTATGGCTACACCTTC. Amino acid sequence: CASSSTGIPNYGYTF.

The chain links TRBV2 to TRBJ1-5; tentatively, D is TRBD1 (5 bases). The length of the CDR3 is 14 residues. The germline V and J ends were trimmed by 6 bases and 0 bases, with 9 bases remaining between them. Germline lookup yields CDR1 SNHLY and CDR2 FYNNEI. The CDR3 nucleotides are TGTGCCAGCAGGCCCAGGGTTAGCAATCAGCCCCAGCATTTT. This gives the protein CASRPRVSNQPQHF.

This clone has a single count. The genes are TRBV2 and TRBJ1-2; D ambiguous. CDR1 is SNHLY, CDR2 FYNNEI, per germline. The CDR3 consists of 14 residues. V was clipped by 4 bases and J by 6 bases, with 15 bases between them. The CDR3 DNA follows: TGTGCCAGCAGTGCCCGCAATTCATACAATGGCTACACCTTC. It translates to CASSARNSYNGYTF.

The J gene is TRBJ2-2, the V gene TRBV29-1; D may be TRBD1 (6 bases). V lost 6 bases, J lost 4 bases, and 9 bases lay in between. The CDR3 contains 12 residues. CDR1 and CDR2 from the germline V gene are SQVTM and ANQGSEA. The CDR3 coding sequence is TGCAGCGTGGCCAGGGGCACCGGGGAGCTGTTTTTT. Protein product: CSVARGTGELFF.

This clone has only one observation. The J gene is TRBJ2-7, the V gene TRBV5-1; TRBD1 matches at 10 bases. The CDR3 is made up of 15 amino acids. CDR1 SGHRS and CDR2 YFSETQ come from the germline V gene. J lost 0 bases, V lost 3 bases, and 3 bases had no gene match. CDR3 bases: TGCGCCAGCAGCTGGGGACAGGGGAGCTCCTACGAGCAGTACTTC. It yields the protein CASSWGQGSSYEQYF.

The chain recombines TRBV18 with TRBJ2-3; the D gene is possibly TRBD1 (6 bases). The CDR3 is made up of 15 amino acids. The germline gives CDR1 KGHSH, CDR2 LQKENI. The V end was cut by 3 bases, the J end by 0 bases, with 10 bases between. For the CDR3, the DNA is TGTGCCAGCTCACCTCGGACAGCTAGCACAGATACGCAGTATTTT. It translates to CASSPRTASTDTQYF.

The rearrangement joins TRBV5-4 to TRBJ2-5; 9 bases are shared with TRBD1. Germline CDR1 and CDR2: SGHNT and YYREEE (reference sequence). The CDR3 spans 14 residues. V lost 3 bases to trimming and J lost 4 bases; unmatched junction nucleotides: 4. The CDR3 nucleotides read TGTGCCAGCAGCTGGGACAGGGTGGGAGAGACCCAGTACTTC. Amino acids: CASSWDRVGETQYF.

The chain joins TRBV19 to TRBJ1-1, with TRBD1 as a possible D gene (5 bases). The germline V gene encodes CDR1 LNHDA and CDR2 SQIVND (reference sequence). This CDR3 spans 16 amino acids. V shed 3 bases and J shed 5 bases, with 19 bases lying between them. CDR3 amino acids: CASSIPGGQGRTEAFF. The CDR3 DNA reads TGTGCCAGTAGTATCCCAGGAGGGCAGGGACGTACTGAAGCTTTCTTT. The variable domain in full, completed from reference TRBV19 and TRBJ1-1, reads DGGITQSPKYLFRKEGQNVTLSCEQNLNHDAMYWYRQDPGQGLRLIYYSQIVNDFQKGDIAEGYSVSREKKESFPLTVTSAQKNPTAFYLCASSIPGGQGRTEAFFGQGTRLTVV.

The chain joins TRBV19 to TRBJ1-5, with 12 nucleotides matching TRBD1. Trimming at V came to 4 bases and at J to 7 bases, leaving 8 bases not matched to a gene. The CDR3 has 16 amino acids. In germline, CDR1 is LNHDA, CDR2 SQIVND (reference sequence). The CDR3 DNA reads TGTGCCAGTAGTAAACCGGGACAGGGGGCCTACCAGCCCCAGCATTTT. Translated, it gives CASSKPGQGAYQPQHF.

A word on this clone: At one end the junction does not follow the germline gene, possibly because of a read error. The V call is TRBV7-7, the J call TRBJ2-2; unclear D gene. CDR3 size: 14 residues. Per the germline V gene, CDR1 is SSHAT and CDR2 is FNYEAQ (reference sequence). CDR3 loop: CASSFSANTGELFF. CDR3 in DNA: TGTGCTAGCAGCTTTTCCGCGAACACCGGGGAGCTGTTTTTT.

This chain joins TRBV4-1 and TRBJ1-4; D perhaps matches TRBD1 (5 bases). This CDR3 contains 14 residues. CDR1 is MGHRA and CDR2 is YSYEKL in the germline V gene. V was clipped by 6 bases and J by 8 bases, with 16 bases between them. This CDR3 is CASSMGTGGEKLFF. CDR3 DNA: TGCGCCAGCAGTATGGGGACCGGGGGGGAAAAACTGTTTTTT.

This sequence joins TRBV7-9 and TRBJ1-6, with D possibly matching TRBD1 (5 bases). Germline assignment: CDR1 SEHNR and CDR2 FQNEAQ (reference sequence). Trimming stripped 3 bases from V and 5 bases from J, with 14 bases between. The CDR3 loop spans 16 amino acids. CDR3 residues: CASSFTGAVDNSPLHF. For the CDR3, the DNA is TGTGCCAGCAGCTTTACAGGCGCCGTAGATAATTCACCCCTCCACTTT.

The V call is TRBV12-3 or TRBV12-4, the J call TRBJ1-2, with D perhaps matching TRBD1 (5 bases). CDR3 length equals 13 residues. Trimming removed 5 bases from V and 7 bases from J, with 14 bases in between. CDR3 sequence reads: CASSTDSYGGYTF. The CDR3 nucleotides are TGTGCCAGCAGTACAGACAGCTATGGTGGCTACACCTTC.

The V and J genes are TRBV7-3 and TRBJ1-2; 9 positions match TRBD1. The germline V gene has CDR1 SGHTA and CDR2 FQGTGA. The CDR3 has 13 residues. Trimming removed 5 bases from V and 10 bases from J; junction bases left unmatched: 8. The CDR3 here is CASSLGGQGDYTF. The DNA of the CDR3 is TGTGCCAGCAGCCTAGGGGGACAGGGAGACTACACCTTC.

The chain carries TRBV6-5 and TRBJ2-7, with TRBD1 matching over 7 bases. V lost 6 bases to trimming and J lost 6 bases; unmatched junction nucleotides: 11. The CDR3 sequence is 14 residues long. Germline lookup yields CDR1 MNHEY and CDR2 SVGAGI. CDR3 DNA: TGTGCCAGCAGCCCCCCCGGGACAGTTGTCGAGCAGTACTTC. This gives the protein CASSPPGTVVEQYF.

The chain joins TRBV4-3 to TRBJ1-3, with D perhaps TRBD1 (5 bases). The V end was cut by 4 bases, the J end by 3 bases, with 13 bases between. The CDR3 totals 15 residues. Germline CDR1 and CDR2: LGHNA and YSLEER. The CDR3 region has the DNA TGCGCCAGCAGCCCGGGGGGAGGGGATGGAAACACCATATATTTT. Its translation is CASSPGGGDGNTIYF.

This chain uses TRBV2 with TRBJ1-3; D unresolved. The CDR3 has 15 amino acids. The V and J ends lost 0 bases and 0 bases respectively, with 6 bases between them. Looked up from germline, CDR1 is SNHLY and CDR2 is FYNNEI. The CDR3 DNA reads TGTGCCAGCAGTGAAGCAGAGTACTCTGGAAACACCATATATTTT. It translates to CASSEAEYSGNTIYF.

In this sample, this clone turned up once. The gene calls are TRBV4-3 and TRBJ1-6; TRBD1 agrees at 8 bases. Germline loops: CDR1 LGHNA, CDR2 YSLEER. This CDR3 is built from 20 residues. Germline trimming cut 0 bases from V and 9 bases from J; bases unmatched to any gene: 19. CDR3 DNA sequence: TGCGCCAGCAGCCAAGATCGAGCTGGACAGGGAGTCCTCAACGTTTCACCCCTCCACTTT. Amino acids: CASSQDRAGQGVLNVSPLHF.